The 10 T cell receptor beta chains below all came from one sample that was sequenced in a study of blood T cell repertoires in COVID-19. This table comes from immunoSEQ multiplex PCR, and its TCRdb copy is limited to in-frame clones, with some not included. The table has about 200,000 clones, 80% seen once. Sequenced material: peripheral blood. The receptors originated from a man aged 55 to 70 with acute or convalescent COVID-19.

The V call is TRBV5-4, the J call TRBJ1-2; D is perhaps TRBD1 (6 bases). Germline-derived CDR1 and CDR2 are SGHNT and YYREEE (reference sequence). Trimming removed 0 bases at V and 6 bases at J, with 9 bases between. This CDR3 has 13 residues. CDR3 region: CASSLEPGDGYTF. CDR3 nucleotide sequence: TGTGCCAGCAGCTTGGAACCAGGGGATGGCTACACCTTC.

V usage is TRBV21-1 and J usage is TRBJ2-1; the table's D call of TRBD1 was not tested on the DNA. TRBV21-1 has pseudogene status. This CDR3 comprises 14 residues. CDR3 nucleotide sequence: TGTGCCAGCAGCAAAGTCGGGACAGGGGGTGGGCAGTTCTTC. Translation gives CASSKVGTGGGQFF.

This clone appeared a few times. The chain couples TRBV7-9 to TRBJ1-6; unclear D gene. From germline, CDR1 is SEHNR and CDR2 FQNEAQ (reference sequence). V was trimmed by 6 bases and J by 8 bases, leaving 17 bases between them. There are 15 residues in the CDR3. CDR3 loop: CASSFTGPGDSPLHF. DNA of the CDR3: TGTGCCAGCAGTTTCACCGGCCCCGGGGATTCACCCCTCCACTTT.

CDR3: CASKKEADYEQYF. CDR3 nucleotides: TGCGCCAGCAAGAAAGAGGCTGACTACGAGCAGTACTTC. This chain connects TRBV10-2 to TRBJ2-7; D uncertain. Germline V lookup: CDR1 WSHSY, CDR2 SAAADI. This CDR3 spans 13 amino acids. Deletions cut 7 bases from V and 3 bases from J, with 13 bases between.

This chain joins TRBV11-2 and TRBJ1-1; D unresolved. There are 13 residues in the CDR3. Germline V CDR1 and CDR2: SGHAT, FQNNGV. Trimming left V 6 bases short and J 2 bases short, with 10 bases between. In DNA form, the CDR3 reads TGTGCCAGCAGTGCGGACTACAACACTGAAGCTTTCTTT. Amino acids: CASSADYNTEAFF.

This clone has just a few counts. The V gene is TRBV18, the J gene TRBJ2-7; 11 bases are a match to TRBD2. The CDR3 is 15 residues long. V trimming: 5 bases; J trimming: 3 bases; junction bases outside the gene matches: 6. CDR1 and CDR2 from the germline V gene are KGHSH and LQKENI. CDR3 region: CASSTGTSGVYEQYF. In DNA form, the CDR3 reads TGTGCCAGCTCAACTGGGACTAGCGGAGTCTACGAGCAGTACTTC. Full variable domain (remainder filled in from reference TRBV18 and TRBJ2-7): NAGVMQNPRHLVRRRGQEARLRCSPMKGHSHVYWYRQLPEEGLKFMVYLQKENIIDESGMPKERFSAEFPKEGPSILRIQQVVRGDSAAYFCASSTGTSGVYEQYFGPGTRLTVT.

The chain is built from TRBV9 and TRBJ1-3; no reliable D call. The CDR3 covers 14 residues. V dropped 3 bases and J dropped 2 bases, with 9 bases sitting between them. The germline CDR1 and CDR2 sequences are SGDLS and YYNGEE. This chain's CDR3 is CASSDQRAGNTIYF. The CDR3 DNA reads TGTGCCAGCAGCGACCAACGGGCTGGAAACACCATATATTTT.

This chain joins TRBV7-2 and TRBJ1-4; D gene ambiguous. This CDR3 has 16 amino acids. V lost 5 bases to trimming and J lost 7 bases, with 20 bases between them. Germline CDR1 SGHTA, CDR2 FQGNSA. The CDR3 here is CASSGQQLRVGEKLFF. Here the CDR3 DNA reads TGTGCCAGCAGCGGGCAGCAATTGAGGGTTGGTGAAAAACTGTTTTTT.

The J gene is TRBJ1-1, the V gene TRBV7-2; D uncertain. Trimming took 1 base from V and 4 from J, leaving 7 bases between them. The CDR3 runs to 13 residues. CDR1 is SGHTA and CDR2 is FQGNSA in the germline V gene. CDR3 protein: CASSLGPPTEAFF. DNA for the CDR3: TGTGCCAGCAGCTTAGGGCCTCCCACTGAAGCTTTCTTT.

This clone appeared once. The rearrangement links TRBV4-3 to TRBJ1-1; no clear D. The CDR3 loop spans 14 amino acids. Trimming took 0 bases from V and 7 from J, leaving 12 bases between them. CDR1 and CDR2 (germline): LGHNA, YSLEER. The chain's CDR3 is CASSQDSGRGEAFF. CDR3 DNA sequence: TGCGCCAGCAGCCAAGATTCCGGACGGGGTGAAGCTTTCTTT.